In this sample, the clone carrying this TCR beta chain turned up many times. What it binds is not known. V lost 6 bases and J lost 4, with 12 bases in between. Germline V gives CDR1 LGHNA, CDR2 YSLEER. The CDR3 has 13 amino acids. The data are from a study of CD8 T cells in ankylosing spondylitis. Study results and caveats: Significantly higher representation of disease-linked clones was reported for matched ankylosing spondylitis synovial fluid. Several highly homologous variants made up a TCR beta motif, and this motif appeared characteristic of ankylosing spondylitis blood. Within peripheral blood, clones linked to disease were CD8+ and relatively rare. In synovial fluid and blood from reactive arthritis, some motif variants were previously reported.

Via MiXCR, TCRdb re-called the 5' RACE reads, giving one row per CDR3 protein. This table has 39,000 or so distinct CDR3 sequences, about 9.4% appearing once. The chain couples TRBV4-3 to TRBJ2-5, with D possibly TRBD2 on 5 matching bases. Sequenced input: blood, either unsorted or a sorted T cell fraction (not recorded which). The sequence was collected from a male donor with ankylosing spondylitis or in good health (not recorded which). CDR3 bases: TGCGCCAGCAGTACGGACTTTGGAGAGACCCAGTACTTC. It translates to CASSTDFGETQYF.